The 29 T cell receptor beta chains in this list originate from one sample, sequenced in a study of blood T cell repertoires in COVID-19. The protocol was immunoSEQ multiplex PCR, while the TCRdb copy is restricted to in-frame clones and leaves out a portion. Of under 300,000 clones listed, over 65% were seen once; the top ten hold 3% to 3.5%. Sequences were obtained from peripheral blood. The receptor source for this set is a woman of 80 years or more with acute or convalescent COVID-19.

This clone was seen more than once but under ten times. V usage is TRBV7-2 and J usage is TRBJ1-3; TRBD1 aligns across 7 bases. The CDR3 sequence is 14 residues long. Germline-derived CDR1 and CDR2 are SGHTA and FQGNSA. V was pared by 5 bases and J by 3 bases, with 4 bases of the junction left unmatched. The CDR3 here is CASSQGESGNTIYF. DNA for the CDR3: TGTGCCAGCAGCCAGGGGGAAAGTGGAAACACCATATATTTT.

This clone was seen ten or more times. Other DNA sequences of this sample code for an identical CDR3. The chain carries TRBV19 and TRBJ2-7; 9 bases are shared with TRBD1. The CDR3 totals 13 residues. The germline V gene has CDR1 LNHDA and CDR2 SQIVND (reference sequence). With 5 bases clipped from V and 3 bases from J, the junction kept 2 bases outside the gene matches. CDR3 nucleotides: TGTGCCAGTAGTGTGGGACAGGGCTACGAGCAGTACTTC. It is translated as CASSVGQGYEQYF.

V is TRBV4-1 and J is TRBJ2-2; 9 bases map to TRBD2. The germline CDR1 and CDR2 sequences are MGHRA and YSYEKL. The CDR3 runs 17 residues. The V gene end was trimmed by 0 bases and the J gene end by 7 bases; junction bases not matched to a gene: 9. The CDR3 here is CASSQDRAGGRIGELFF. DNA for the CDR3: TGCGCCAGCAGCCAAGATCGGGCGGGGGGGCGAATCGGGGAGCTGTTTTTT.

The rearrangement uses TRBV15 and TRBJ2-5; possible D gene TRBD2, 5 bases. V gave up 0 bases and J gave up 5 bases, with 13 bases separating them. The germline CDR1 and CDR2 sequences are LNHNV and YYDKDF (reference sequence). This CDR3 has 15 amino acids. The CDR3 reads CATSRDNLAGETQYF. For the CDR3, the DNA is TGTGCCACCAGCAGAGATAACCTAGCTGGTGAGACCCAGTACTTC.

This chain joins TRBV12-3 or TRBV12-4 and TRBJ2-5, with a possible D match to TRBD2 (5 bases). This CDR3 comprises 13 residues. V dropped 2 bases and J dropped 3 bases, with 7 bases sitting between them. DNA of the CDR3: TGTGCCAGCAGTTTACCGGGAAAAGAGACCCAGTACTTC. It specifies CASSLPGKETQYF.

This clone was detected once. The V gene is TRBV27, the J gene TRBJ2-1; 10 positions match TRBD1. V lost 5 bases and J lost 6; bases outside the gene matches: 4. The germline V gene has CDR1 MNHEY and CDR2 SMNVEV (reference sequence). The CDR3 is made up of 14 amino acids. CDR3 residues: CASSGDRGPNEQFF. The CDR3 bases are TGTGCCAGCAGTGGAGACAGGGGGCCCAATGAGCAGTTCTTC.

J is TRBJ2-5 and V is TRBV6-6; D ambiguous. V lost 0 bases, J lost 3 bases, and 8 bases lay in between. This CDR3 contains 14 residues. Germline CDR1 and CDR2: MNHNY and SVGAGI (reference sequence). The CDR3 loop reads CASSYSATEETQYF. The CDR3, as DNA: TGTGCCAGCAGTTACTCGGCCACAGAAGAGACCCAGTACTTC.

This clone was observed a few times. V and J are TRBV29-1 and TRBJ1-2; D unclear. The CDR3 sequence is 18 residues long. Germline V gives CDR1 SQVTM, CDR2 ANQGSEA. The V gene lost 4 bases and the J gene lost 7 bases, with 31 bases spanning the gap. CDR3 coding DNA: TGCAGCGTTGGGGCCCAACGGTTAAGGACTTTCGGTCCGAGTGGCTACACCTTC. Protein: CSVGAQRLRTFGPSGYTF.

The V and J genes are TRBV24-1 and TRBJ1-5; TRBD1 matches at 8 bases. The CDR3 extends over 15 amino acids. The trim removed 4 bases at V and 5 bases at J, leaving 6 bases unmatched. CDR1 and CDR2 from the germline V gene are KGHDR and SFDVKD. The CDR3 sequence is CATSDWDRIYQPQHF. CDR3 bases: TGTGCCACCAGTGACTGGGACAGGATTTATCAGCCCCAGCATTTT.

This sequence joins TRBV15 and TRBJ2-7; 7 positions match TRBD1. The germline V gene has CDR1 LNHNV and CDR2 YYDKDF (reference sequence). The CDR3 contains 16 residues. J gave up 3 bases and V 5 bases, and 13 bases lay outside the gene matches. The CDR3 nucleotides are TGTGCCACCAGCGTTCGTCCGGGACAGAGTTTCTACGAGCAGTACTTC. The encoded protein is CATSVRPGQSFYEQYF.

V gene TRBV12-5 combines with J gene TRBJ2-5; 13 bases fit TRBD2. The junction had 4 bases not matched to a gene; V was cut back by 5 bases and J by 1 base. CDR1 is LGHNT, CDR2 FRNRAP, per germline. The CDR3 totals 16 residues. For the CDR3, the DNA is TGTGCTAGTGGTAAGGGGACTAGCGGGATCCAAGAGACCCAGTACTTC. Amino acid sequence: CASGKGTSGIQETQYF.

This clone was seen repeatedly, ten times or more. The chain uses TRBV12-3 or TRBV12-4 and TRBJ1-3; 8 bases are shared with TRBD1. The V gene end was trimmed by 6 bases and the J gene end by 16 bases; junction bases not matched to a gene: 8. The CDR3 is 11 amino acids. CDR3 sequence (DNA): TGTGCCAGCAGCCTGGGACAGGACTCGTATTTT. Amino acid sequence: CASSLGQDSYF.

By its share, this clone is medium-sized. The chain has TRBV4-1 and TRBJ1-1, with TRBD1 as a possible D gene (6 bases). The germline V and J ends were trimmed by 4 bases and 5 bases, with 14 bases remaining between them. The germline V gene encodes CDR1 MGHRA and CDR2 YSYEKL. The CDR3 runs to 14 residues. CDR3 sequence reads: CASSPPLTGTEAFF. Here the CDR3 DNA reads TGCGCCAGCAGCCCCCCCCTGACAGGAACTGAAGCTTTCTTT.

This clone was observed a single time. The CDR3 loop reads CASRGSTDTQYF. The DNA for the CDR3 is TGTGCCAGTCGGGGGTCCACAGATACGCAGTATTTT. J is TRBJ2-3 and V is TRBV19; maybe TRBD2 (6 bases). CDR1 and CDR2 from the germline V gene are LNHDA and SQIVND (reference sequence). The length of the CDR3 is 12 residues. V gave up 8 bases and J gave up 2 bases, with 8 bases separating them.

The V gene is TRBV3-1 (or the pseudogene TRBV3-2), the J gene TRBJ1-3; D is uncertain. From germline, CDR1 is LGHDT and CDR2 YNNKEL (reference sequence). Trimming pared 4 bases from V and 6 bases from J, leaving 7 bases between. The CDR3 totals 12 residues. CDR3 in amino acids: CASSPDSNTIYF. CDR3 nucleotide sequence: TGTGCCAGCAGCCCGGACTCAAACACCATATATTTT.

The chain employs TRBV3-1 (or the pseudogene TRBV3-2) and TRBJ1-3, with TRBD1 matching 8 bases. Losses at the gene ends were 2 bases for V and 2 bases for J; bases not matched to a gene: 14. Germline CDR1 reads LGHDT; CDR2 reads YNNKEL (reference sequence). This CDR3 region has 19 residues. The DNA of the CDR3 is TGTGCCAGCAGCCAAAACATTAGGGGTACAGGGGGAACTGGAAACACCATATATTTT. Encoded protein: CASSQNIRGTGGTGNTIYF.

The chain has TRBV12-3 or TRBV12-4 and TRBJ1-1; D is perhaps TRBD1 (6 bases). The CDR3 has 13 residues. With 7 bases removed from V and 5 bases from J, the gap between germline ends came to 14 bases. Written as DNA, the CDR3 is TGTGCCAGCAACAGGGAGTCGGGGACTGAAGCTTTCTTT. Translated: CASNRESGTEAFF.

V is TRBV9 and J is TRBJ2-5; 8 nucleotides align to TRBD2. This CDR3 region has 16 residues. V shed 0 bases and J 2 bases; nucleotides not matched to a gene: 6. Germline V gene lookup returns CDR1 SGDLS and CDR2 YYNGEE. Written as DNA, the CDR3 is TGTGCCAGCAGCGTAGGGAGCGGGAGTCGACAAGAGACCCAGTACTTC. It specifies CASSVGSGSRQETQYF.

V gene TRBV7-8 combines with J gene TRBJ1-1; tentatively, D is TRBD1 (6 bases). Germline CDR1 SGHVS, CDR2 FQNEAQ. V lost 3 bases, J lost 3 bases, and 8 bases lay in between. This CDR3 has 13 amino acids. CDR3 protein: CASSFRTDTEAFF. The CDR3 region has the DNA TGTGCCAGCAGCTTCCGGACAGACACTGAAGCTTTCTTT.

The V and J genes are TRBV11-2 and TRBJ2-5; 11 bases are a match to TRBD2. The V segment lost 1 base and the J segment 2 bases; nucleotides outside the gene matches: 3. Germline-derived CDR1 and CDR2 are SGHAT and FQNNGV. The CDR3 contains 16 residues. The CDR3 is CASSLGLAGGQETQYF. For the CDR3, the DNA is TGTGCCAGCAGCTTAGGGCTAGCGGGGGGTCAAGAGACCCAGTACTTC. The full variable domain, rest sourced from reference TRBV11-2 and TRBJ2-5, is EAGVAQSPRYKIIEKRQSVAFWCNPISGHATLYWYQQILGQGPKLLIQFQNNGVVDDSQLPKDRFSAERLKGVDSTLKIQPAKLEDSAVYLCASSLGLAGGQETQYFGPGTRLLVL.

In this sample, this clone turned up once. The CDR3 coding sequence is TGTGCCAGCAGTCCCGGGACTAGCGGGGTTGGAGAGACCCAGTACTTC. This translates into CASSPGTSGVGETQYF. V is TRBV25-1 and J is TRBJ2-5, with 13 bases fitting TRBD2. The ends lost 5 bases at V and 4 bases at J; junction bases unmatched: 7. Germline loops: CDR1 MGHDK, CDR2 SYGVNS. The CDR3 runs to 16 residues.

The CDR3 region has the DNA TGTGCCAGCAGTGAAGGAGTAGGGACAGGGGCAGAGACCCAGTACTTC. Residues: CASSEGVGTGAETQYF. The chain links TRBV6-1 to TRBJ2-5; 10 bases are a match to TRBD1. Losses at the gene ends were 1 base for V and 4 bases for J; bases not matched to a gene: 6. CDR1 and CDR2 (germline): MNHNS, SASEGT. The CDR3 totals 16 residues.

The chain couples TRBV5-1 to TRBJ1-1; D is undetermined. V lost 3 bases and J 1 base, leaving 7 bases between the germline ends. Germline-derived CDR1 and CDR2 are SGHRS and YFSETQ. CDR3 length: 13 residues. The CDR3 DNA reads as TGCGCCAGCAGCTACCTATGGAACACTGAAGCTTTCTTT. As protein: CASSYLWNTEAFF.

The chain joins TRBV7-9 to TRBJ1-2; 7 bases are a match to TRBD1. Germline values: CDR1 SEHNR, CDR2 FQNEAQ (reference sequence). The CDR3 extends over 14 amino acids. J was trimmed by 3 bases and V by 5 bases; bases with no gene match: 6. The CDR3 sequence is CASSRGQADYGYTF. CDR3 nucleotide sequence: TGTGCCAGCAGCCGTGGACAGGCCGACTATGGCTACACCTTC.

Worth noting for this clone: Other DNA sequences in this sample translate to the same CDR3. This chain connects TRBV7-9 to TRBJ2-5; D is perhaps TRBD2 (6 bases). This CDR3 has 13 amino acids. V lost 3 bases to trimming and J lost 5 bases, with 10 bases between them. Germline CDR1 and CDR2: SEHNR and FQNEAQ (reference sequence). CDR3 residues: CASSFSGGETQYF. DNA of the CDR3: TGTGCCAGCAGCTTCTCTGGGGGGGAGACCCAGTACTTC.

In its sample, this clone was seen a few times. This chain joins TRBV29-1 and TRBJ1-5; the match to TRBD1 covers 7 bases. Trimming removed 5 bases from V and 1 base from J; junction bases left unmatched: 5. CDR1 SQVTM and CDR2 ANQGSEA come from the germline V gene. This CDR3 comprises 14 residues. The CDR3: CSVSGGKSNQPQHF. For the CDR3, the DNA is TGCAGCGTTTCAGGGGGTAAAAGCAATCAGCCCCAGCATTTT.

The chain has TRBV3-1 (or the pseudogene TRBV3-2) and TRBJ2-7; D unresolved. Germline values: CDR1 LGHDT, CDR2 YNNKEL (reference sequence). V gave up 1 base and J gave up 2 bases, with 3 bases separating them. The CDR3 is 12 residues long. CDR3 sequence (DNA): TGTGCCAGCAGCCAAGGGCCCTACGAGCAGTACTTC. It is translated as CASSQGPYEQYF.

The rearrangement uses TRBV10-3 and TRBJ1-6, with 7 bases lining up with TRBD1. The CDR3 runs 14 residues. J gave up 8 bases and V 3 bases, and 4 bases lay outside the gene matches. The V gene's germline CDR1 is ENHRY and CDR2 SYGVKD. The CDR3 loop is CAISDTGADSPLHF. The CDR3 DNA reads as TGTGCCATCAGTGACACAGGGGCCGATTCACCCCTCCACTTT.

The chain combines TRBV28 with TRBJ1-2; 7 nucleotides agree with TRBD1. CDR1 is MDHEN, CDR2 SYDVKM, per germline. V gave up 6 bases and J gave up 0 bases; unmatched junction bases: 13. There are 17 residues in the CDR3. CDR3 protein: CASRPPGQMTTNYGYTF. The CDR3 DNA sequence: TGTGCCAGCAGACCTCCGGGACAGATGACAACTAACTATGGCTACACCTTC.